These 21 T cell receptor beta chains came from one sample sequenced in a study of identical twins. TCRdb recomputed calls from the 5' RACE reads with MiXCR, one row per CDR3 protein. Of 1.5 million or so distinct CDR3 sequences in the sample, about 32% were seen once. The sequenced sample consisted of cord blood. The receptors shown here come from a newborn girl in good health.

This clonotype was detected only a few times. The chain joins TRBV28 to TRBJ2-7; TRBD2 aligns across 7 bases. The germline CDR1 and CDR2 sequences are MDHEN and SYDVKM. The CDR3 covers 15 residues. V dropped 5 bases and J dropped 2; count of bases not matched to a gene: 9. The CDR3 is CASSRGGRDPYEQYF. The CDR3 DNA follows: TGTGCCAGCAGTCGCGGGGGAAGGGATCCCTACGAGCAGTACTTC.

V and J are TRBV28 and TRBJ2-5, with D perhaps TRBD1 or TRBD2 (6 bases each). The DNA end favors TRBJ2-7, so the J call may be wrong. Germline values: CDR1 MDHEN, CDR2 SYDVKM. This CDR3 is built from 15 residues. The CDR3 DNA reads as TGTGCCAGCCTAGGGTGGACGAGGGGGGATTACGAGCAGTACTTC. It is translated as CASLGWTRGDYEQYF.

This chain links TRBV15 with TRBJ2-1; D unresolved. The CDR3 length is 12 residues. Between the trimmed V and J ends, which lost 0 bases and 3 bases, there was a span of 0 bases. CDR1 is LNHNV, CDR2 YYDKDF, per germline (reference sequence). Here the CDR3 DNA reads TGTGCCACCAGCAGAGACTACAATGAGCAGTTCTTC. This translates into CATSRDYNEQFF.

With respect to this clonotype: Given a much more abundant clone one base away, this may be a read error. The chain employs TRBV5-1 and TRBJ2-5; TRBD1 aligns across 7 bases. Matching the DNA end better, TRBJ2-4 makes the J call doubtful. Germline V gene lookup returns CDR1 SGHRS and CDR2 YFSETQ. The CDR3 spans 16 residues. The CDR3 region is CAGSPIQGRAKNIQYF. DNA of the CDR3: TGCGCCGGCAGCCCAATACAGGGGCGCGCCAAAAACATTCAGTACTTC.

The rearrangement links TRBV7-9 to TRBJ2-5; a possible D gene is TRBD1 (6 bases). Germline CDR1 and CDR2: SEHNR and FQNEAQ (reference sequence). The V end lost 5 bases, the J end lost 2 bases, and 15 bases lay between the germline ends. The CDR3 runs 15 residues. CDR3 sequence (DNA): TGTGCCAGCAGCCCGACACAGGGCCCTCAAGAGACCCAGTACTTC. It translates to CASSPTQGPQETQYF.

This clonotype has more than one count but fewer than ten. The rearrangement joins TRBV5-1 to TRBJ1-5, with TRBD1 identical over 10 bases. Per the germline V gene, CDR1 is SGHRS and CDR2 is YFSETQ. V shed 6 bases, J shed 1 base, and the junction held 16 bases outside the gene matches. The CDR3 contains 19 residues. CDR3 DNA: TGCGCCAGCATAGCCAGCAGCCTCCGACAGGGGGCAAGCAATCAGCCCCAGCATTTT. This codes for CASIASSLRQGASNQPQHF.

The chain employs TRBV7-9 and TRBJ2-1; possible D gene TRBD2, 6 bases. CDR1 and CDR2 (germline): SEHNR, FQNEAQ (reference sequence). V was pared by 5 bases and J by 6 bases, with 17 bases between. The CDR3 totals 15 residues. DNA for the CDR3: TGTGCCAGCAGCCGAGGTGTACTAGCCTTCAATGAGCAGTTCTTC. Its translation is CASSRGVLAFNEQFF.

V gene TRBV18 combines with J gene TRBJ2-7, with D possibly being TRBD2 (6 bases). Deletions cut 1 base from V and 4 bases from J, with 14 bases between. This CDR3 spans 15 amino acids. Germline CDR1 is KGHSH and CDR2 is LQKENI. This CDR3 reads CASSPLRGLGYEQYF. The CDR3 DNA sequence: TGTGCCAGCTCACCACTGCGGGGTCTTGGGTACGAGCAGTACTTC.

The table lists this clonotype with a few counts. The gene calls are TRBV5-1 and TRBJ2-5, with TRBD1 identical over 7 bases. The germline gives CDR1 SGHRS, CDR2 YFSETQ. V was clipped by 4 bases and J by 1 base; unmatched bases: 7. The CDR3 has 15 amino acids. In nucleotides, the CDR3 is TGCGCCAGCAGCCGGATTCGGGACAGCCAAGAGACCCAGTACTTC. This codes for CASSRIRDSQETQYF.

The gene calls are TRBV29-1 and TRBJ2-1; D is possibly TRBD2 (6 bases). TRBJ2-7 matches the DNA end more closely, so the J call is doubtful. The CDR3 has 14 amino acids. CDR1 is SQVTM and CDR2 is ANQGSEA in the germline V gene. CDR3 nucleotide sequence: TGCAGCGTTGCCGTACTAGCAAGCATCAATGAGCAGTACTTC. It is translated as CSVAVLASINEQYF.

This clonotype was observed a handful of times. The chain employs TRBV14 and TRBJ2-3, with D perhaps assigned TRBD1 or TRBD2 (5 bases each). The V end lost 2 bases, the J end lost 0 bases, and 18 bases lay between the germline ends. Germline CDR1 is SGHDN and CDR2 is FVKESK. The CDR3 sequence is 18 residues long. The DNA for the CDR3 is TGTGCCAGCAGCCAATGGGGGACCCGTCATCTCAGCACAGATACGCAGTATTTT. It specifies CASSQWGTRHLSTDTQYF. Full variable domain (rest looked up from reference TRBV14 and TRBJ2-3): EAGVTQFPSHSVIEKGQTVTLRCDPISGHDNLYWYRRVMGKEIKFLLHFVKESKQDESGMPNNRFLAERTGGTYSTLKVQPAELEDSGVYFCASSQWGTRHLSTDTQYFGPGTRLTVL.

This clonotype occurred a few times. CDR3 in amino acids: CASSLRRTNTEAFF. Here the CDR3 DNA reads TGTGCCAGCAGTCTACGGAGGACGAACACTGAAGCTTTCTTT. The chain links TRBV12-3 or TRBV12-4 to TRBJ1-1; D is unclear. CDR3 size: 14 residues. The germline V and J ends were trimmed by 5 bases and 1 base, with 11 bases remaining between them.

This rearrangement joins TRBV27 to TRBJ2-5, with 16 positions matching TRBD2. The tail of the sequence fits TRBJ2-1 better, so the J call may be wrong. The CDR3 runs 16 residues. Germline-derived CDR1 and CDR2 are MNHEY and SMNVEV (reference sequence). The CDR3 sequence is CAIGTSGRGRQETQFF. The CDR3 region has the DNA TGTGCCATCGGGACTAGCGGGAGGGGCCGGCAAGAGACCCAGTTCTTC.

CDR3 nucleotide sequence: TGTGCCAGCAGCCCAGCTCACGAGGCCAACGTCCTGACTTTC. This sequence encodes CASSPAHEANVLTF. This sequence joins TRBV28 and TRBJ2-6; D is uncertain. Germline CDR1 reads MDHEN; CDR2 reads SYDVKM. V shed 6 bases and J shed 6 bases, with 12 bases lying between them. The CDR3 has 14 amino acids. Together with reference TRBV28 and TRBJ2-6, the CDR3 gives the full variable domain: DVKVTQSSRYLVKRTGEKVFLECVQDMDHENMFWYRQDPGLGLRLIYFSYDVKMKEKGDIPEGYSVSREKKERFSLILESASTNQTSMYLCASSPAHEANVLTFGAGSRLTVL.

This clonotype has more than one count but fewer than ten. The chain uses TRBV7-9 and TRBJ2-1; possible D gene TRBD1, 5 bases. CDR3 size: 18 residues. CDR1 and CDR2 (germline): SEHNR, FQNEAQ (reference sequence). V shed 5 bases and J shed 2 bases, with 22 bases lying between them. CDR3 region: CASSPRTYYSPPYNEQFF. The CDR3 coding sequence is TGTGCCAGCAGCCCGAGGACATACTATTCCCCCCCCTACAATGAGCAGTTCTTC.

The table lists this clonotype with a few counts. The chain couples TRBV27 to TRBJ2-5; the D gene is possibly TRBD2 (5 bases). Gene TRBJ2-7 matches the end of the DNA better, so the J call may be wrong. The length of the CDR3 is 13 residues. Per the germline V gene, CDR1 is MNHEY and CDR2 is SMNVEV (reference sequence). The DNA of the CDR3 is TGTGCCAGCAGTTTCTGGGAGACTTCCGAGCAGTACTTC. It yields the protein CASSFWETSEQYF.

The chain is built from TRBV3-1 and TRBJ1-2; D not certain. The CDR3 loop spans 12 amino acids. Trimming stripped 0 bases from V and 8 bases from J, with 7 bases between. Germline V lookup: CDR1 LGHDT, CDR2 YNNKEL (reference sequence). CDR3 in amino acids: CASSQDVSGYTF. The CDR3 DNA is TGTGCCAGCAGCCAAGATGTCAGCGGCTACACCTTC.

Regarding this clonotype: Germline and junction disagree at one end, which may indicate a read error. The rearrangement links TRBV27 to TRBJ1-2, with D possibly matching TRBD1 (6 bases). Germline-derived CDR1 and CDR2 are MNHEY and SMNVEV (reference sequence). CDR3 length equals 14 residues. CDR3 residues: CASSLTGVNNGYTF. CDR3 bases: TGTGCCAGCAGTTTGACAGGCGTTAACAATGGCTACACCTTC.

V usage is TRBV11-2 and J usage is TRBJ2-5, with 7 bases aligning to TRBD1. CDR1 is SGHAT, CDR2 FQNNGV, per germline. V shed 5 bases and J 7 bases; nucleotides not matched to a gene: 4. The CDR3 totals 12 residues. CDR3 in DNA: TGTGCCAGCAGCACCCACAGGGGGACCCAGTACTTC. Translating it yields CASSTHRGTQYF.

This clonotype was seen more than once but under ten times. J is TRBJ1-2 and V is TRBV7-9; D is uncertain. CDR1 and CDR2 from the germline V gene are SEHNR and FQNEAQ (reference sequence). The CDR3 loop spans 15 amino acids. Trimming removed 3 bases from V and 1 base from J, with 12 bases in between. The CDR3 region is CASSFLPPLNYGYTF. The CDR3 nucleotides read TGTGCCAGCAGCTTTCTTCCTCCTCTTAACTATGGCTACACCTTC.

This clonotype showed up just a few times. The rearrangement uses TRBV7-2 and TRBJ2-2; 11 bases are shared with TRBD2. Germline V gene data show CDR1 as SGHTA and CDR2 as FQGNSA. V lost 0 bases, J lost 8 bases, and 2 bases stayed unmatched. The CDR3 length is 15 residues. The CDR3: CASSLALAGGGELFF. In nucleotides, the CDR3 is TGTGCCAGCAGCTTAGCCCTAGCGGGAGGTGGGGAGCTGTTTTTT.